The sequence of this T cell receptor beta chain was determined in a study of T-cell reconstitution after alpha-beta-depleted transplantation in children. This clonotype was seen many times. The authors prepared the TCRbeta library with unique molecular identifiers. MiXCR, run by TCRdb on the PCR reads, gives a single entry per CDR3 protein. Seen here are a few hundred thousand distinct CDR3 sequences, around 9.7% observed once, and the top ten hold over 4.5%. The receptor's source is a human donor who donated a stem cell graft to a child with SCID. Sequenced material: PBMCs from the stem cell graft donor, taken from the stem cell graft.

The CDR3 region has the DNA TGTGCCAGCAGTACACCGGGACAAATGGGCGAGCAGTACTTC. This gives the protein CASSTPGQMGEQYF. J is TRBJ2-7 and V is TRBV28, with a tentative D call TRBD1 (6 bases). This CDR3 is 14 amino acids long. V lost 5 bases to trimming and J lost 6 bases, with 17 bases between them. Per germline, CDR1 MDHEN and CDR2 SYDVKM.